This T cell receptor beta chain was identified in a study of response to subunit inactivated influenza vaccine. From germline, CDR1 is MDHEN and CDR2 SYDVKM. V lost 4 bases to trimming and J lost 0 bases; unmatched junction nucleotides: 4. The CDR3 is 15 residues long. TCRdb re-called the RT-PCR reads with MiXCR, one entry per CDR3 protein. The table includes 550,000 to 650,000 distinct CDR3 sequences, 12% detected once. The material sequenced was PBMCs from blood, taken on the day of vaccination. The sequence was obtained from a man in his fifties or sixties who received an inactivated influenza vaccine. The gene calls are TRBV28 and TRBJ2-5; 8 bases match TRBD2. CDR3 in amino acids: CASSSQREYQETQYF. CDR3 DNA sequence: TGTGCCAGCAGTTCCCAGCGGGAGTACCAAGAGACCCAGTACTTC.